This T cell receptor beta chain was obtained from a study of T cell responses to AZD1222 COVID-19 vaccine. V was trimmed by 4 bases and J by 3 bases, leaving 12 bases between them. This CDR3 is built from 15 residues. Germline V gene data show CDR1 as MDHEN and CDR2 as SYDVKM. Here immunoSEQ multiplex PCR was the method, and the copy in TCRdb shows in-frame clones only, minus some. The profile shows about 140,000 clones, around 87% of them singletons. Material: peripheral blood, obtained on day 0 of AZD1222 vaccination. V usage is TRBV28 and J usage is TRBJ1-4; possibly TRBD1 for D (5 bases). The origin of this receptor is an adult in good health. The CDR3 bases are TGTGCCAGCAGTTCCCTAGGAGGGGCTAATGAAAAACTGTTTTTT. Residues: CASSSLGGANEKLFF.